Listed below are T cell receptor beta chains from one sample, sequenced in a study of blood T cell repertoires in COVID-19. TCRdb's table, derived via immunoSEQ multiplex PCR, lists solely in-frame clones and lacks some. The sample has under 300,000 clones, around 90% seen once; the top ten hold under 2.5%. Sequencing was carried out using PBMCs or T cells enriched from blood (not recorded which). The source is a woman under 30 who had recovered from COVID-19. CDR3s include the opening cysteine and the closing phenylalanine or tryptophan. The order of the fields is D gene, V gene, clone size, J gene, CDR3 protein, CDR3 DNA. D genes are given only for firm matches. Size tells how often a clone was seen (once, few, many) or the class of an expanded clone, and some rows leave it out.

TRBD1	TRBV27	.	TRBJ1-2	CASSNRQGKYGYTF	TGTGCCAGCAGTAATCGACAGGGGAAATATGGCTACACCTTC
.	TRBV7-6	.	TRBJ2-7	CASSLGGRGTYEQYF	TGTGCCAGCAGCTTAGGAGGCAGGGGAACCTACGAGCAGTACTTC
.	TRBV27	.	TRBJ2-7	CASSSGTTYEQYF	TGTGCCAGCAGTTCGGGGACAACCTACGAGCAGTACTTC
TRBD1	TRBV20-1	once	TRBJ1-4	CSASRTGSEKLFF	TGCAGTGCTAGTAGGACAGGGAGTGAAAAACTGTTTTTT
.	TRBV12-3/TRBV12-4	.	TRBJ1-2	CASSHRAGGYTF	TGTGCCAGCAGCCACAGGGCAGGTGGCTACACCTTC
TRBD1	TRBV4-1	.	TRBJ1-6	CASSQGGQGSPLHF	TGCGCCAGCAGCCAAGGGGGACAGGGTTCACCCCTCCACTTT
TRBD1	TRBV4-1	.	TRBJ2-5	CASSQGTGSRETQYF	TGCGCCAGCAGCCAAGGGACAGGGTCCCGAGAGACCCAGTACTTC
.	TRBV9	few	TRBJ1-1	CASSGHGASTEAFF	TGTGCCAGCAGCGGTCATGGAGCTAGTACTGAAGCTTTCTTT
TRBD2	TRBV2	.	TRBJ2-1	CASSESVAGMEFF	TGTGCCAGCAGTGAATCGGTAGCGGGGATGGAGTTCTTC
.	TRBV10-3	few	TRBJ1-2	CAISESTTGEGYTF	TGTGCCATCAGTGAGTCGACGACGGGGGAGGGCTACACCTTC
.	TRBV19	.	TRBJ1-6	CASSTRGDSPLHF	TGTGCCAGTAGTACCCGAGGAGATTCACCCCTCCACTTT
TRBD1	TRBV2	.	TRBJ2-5	CASNRGETQYF	TGTGCCAGCAACAGGGGAGAGACCCAGTACTTC
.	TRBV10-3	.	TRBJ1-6	CAISERSGEYSPLHF	TGTGCCATCAGTGAGAGGTCAGGGGAATATTCACCCCTCCACTTT
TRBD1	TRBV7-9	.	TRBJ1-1	CASSSQGVNTEAFF	TGTGCCAGCAGCTCCCAGGGGGTGAACACTGAAGCTTTCTTT
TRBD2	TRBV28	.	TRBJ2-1	CASSLQSGRAVNEQFF	TGTGCCAGCAGTTTACAGAGCGGGAGGGCGGTGAATGAGCAGTTCTTC
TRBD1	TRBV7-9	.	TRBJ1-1	CASSRGTDTEAFF	TGTGCCAGCAGCAGAGGGACAGACACTGAAGCTTTCTTT
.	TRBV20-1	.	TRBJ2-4	CSVGPYNIQYF	TGCAGTGTTGGTCCCTACAACATTCAGTACTTC
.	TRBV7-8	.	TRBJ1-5	CASSRGREQPQHF	TGTGCCAGCAGCCGGGGGCGGGAGCAGCCCCAGCATTTT
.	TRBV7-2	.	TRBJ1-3	CASSYLGGAGNTIYF	TGTGCCAGCAGCTACCTCGGGGGGGCTGGAAACACCATATATTTT
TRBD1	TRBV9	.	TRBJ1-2	CASSLLSTGDYGYTF	TGTGCCAGCAGCTTACTCTCGACAGGGGATTATGGCTACACCTTC